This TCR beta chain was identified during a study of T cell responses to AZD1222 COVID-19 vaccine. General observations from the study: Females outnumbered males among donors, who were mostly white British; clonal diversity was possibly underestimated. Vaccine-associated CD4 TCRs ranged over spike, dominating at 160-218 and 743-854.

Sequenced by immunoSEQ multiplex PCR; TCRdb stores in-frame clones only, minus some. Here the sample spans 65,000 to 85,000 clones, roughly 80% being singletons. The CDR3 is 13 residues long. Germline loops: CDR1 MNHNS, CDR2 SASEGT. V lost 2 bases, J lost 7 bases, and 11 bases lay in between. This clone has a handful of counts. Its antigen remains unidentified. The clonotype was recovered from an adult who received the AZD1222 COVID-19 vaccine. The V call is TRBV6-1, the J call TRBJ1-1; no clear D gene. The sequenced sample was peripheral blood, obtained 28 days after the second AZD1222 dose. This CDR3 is CASSERARDEAFF. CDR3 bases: TGTGCCAGCAGTGAAAGGGCCCGAGATGAAGCTTTCTTT.